The 24 T cell receptor beta chains below were found in one sample sequenced in a study of blood T cell repertoires in COVID-19. Some clones are missing from TCRdb's copy, which holds only in-frame ones; the method was immunoSEQ multiplex PCR. The repertoire has about 50,000 clones, around 92% of them found once; the top ten carry 2.2%. Sequencing used peripheral blood. These receptors all come from a human donor in a cohort sampled during active COVID-19.

This chain connects TRBV29-1 to TRBJ2-3; perhaps TRBD2 as D (5 bases). This CDR3 has 12 amino acids. Germline-derived CDR1 and CDR2 are SQVTM and ANQGSEA. V was trimmed by 8 bases and J by 2 bases, leaving 11 bases between them. The CDR3, as DNA: TGCAGCCTAGAGGACTCCACAGATACGCAGTATTTT. It yields the protein CSLEDSTDTQYF.

The chain links TRBV5-6 to TRBJ1-1, with D possibly matching TRBD1 (5 bases). V was cut by 0 bases and J by 0 bases, with 9 bases left in between. CDR1 and CDR2 (germline): SGHDT, YYEEEE. The CDR3 has 15 residues. The CDR3 coding sequence is TGTGCCAGCAGCTTGGCCTCGACAGTGAACACTGAAGCTTTCTTT. As protein: CASSLASTVNTEAFF.

The V gene is TRBV12-3 or TRBV12-4, the J gene TRBJ1-2, with D unresolved. V was shortened by 2 bases and J by 8 bases, with 9 bases between the two germline ends. This CDR3 has 12 residues. The CDR3 sequence is CASSLQLRGYTF. Here the CDR3 DNA reads TGTGCCAGCAGTTTACAACTACGGGGCTACACCTTC.

V and J are TRBV7-9 and TRBJ1-1; D gene ambiguous. Germline V lookup: CDR1 SEHNR, CDR2 FQNEAQ (reference sequence). V lost 6 bases and J lost 10, with 12 bases in between. The CDR3 loop spans 11 amino acids. CDR3 in DNA: TGTGCCAGCAGTTTACGGGTTCCAGCTTTCTTT. Protein product: CASSLRVPAFF.

The V and J genes are TRBV7-3 and TRBJ2-1; 11 nucleotides match TRBD2. The CDR3 is 14 residues long. The V segment lost 5 bases and the J segment 9 bases; nucleotides outside the gene matches: 6. The germline V gene has CDR1 SGHTA and CDR2 FQGTGA. The DNA for the CDR3 is TGTGCCAGCAGCGCCCTAGCGGGAGGAGCTGAGCAGTTCTTC. It translates to CASSALAGGAEQFF. Full variable domain (outside the CDR3, taken from reference TRBV7-3 and TRBJ2-1): GAGVSQTPSNKVTEKGKYVELRCDPISGHTALYWYRQSLGQGPEFLIYFQGTGAADDSGLPNDRFFAVRPEGSVSTLKIQRTERGDSAVYLCASSALAGGAEQFFGPGTRLTVL.

CDR3 residues: CASSPGTTYEQYF. The CDR3 DNA follows: TGTGCCAGCAGCCCGGGGACAACTTACGAGCAGTACTTC. The chain joins TRBV28 to TRBJ2-7; tentatively, D is TRBD1 (6 bases). The CDR3 covers 13 residues. Between the trimmed V and J ends, which lost 6 bases and 4 bases, there was a span of 13 bases. From germline, CDR1 is MDHEN and CDR2 SYDVKM. The full variable domain, with the rest looked up from reference TRBV28 and TRBJ2-7, is DVKVTQSSRYLVKRTGEKVFLECVQDMDHENMFWYRQDPGLGLRLIYFSYDVKMKEKGDIPEGYSVSREKKERFSLILESASTNQTSMYLCASSPGTTYEQYFGPGTRLTVT.

The chain links TRBV7-3 to TRBJ2-1, with 12 bases lining up with TRBD2. Germline CDR1 is SGHTA and CDR2 is FQGTGA. The CDR3 is 18 amino acids. The J segment lost 10 bases and the V segment lost 4 bases, leaving 17 bases of the junction unmatched. CDR3 region: CASSSSTSLAGGPGEQFF. The CDR3 region has the DNA TGTGCCAGCAGCTCCAGCACCAGCCTAGCGGGGGGGCCAGGGGAGCAGTTCTTC.

CDR3: CASSFSGDRGNTGELFF. CDR3 sequence (DNA): TGTGCCAGCAGCTTTTCTGGGGACAGGGGTAACACCGGGGAGCTGTTTTTT. V gene TRBV7-6 combines with J gene TRBJ2-2; 10 bases align to TRBD1. V was pared by 3 bases and J by 2 bases, with 6 bases of the junction left unmatched. This CDR3 is built from 17 residues. Germline V gene data show CDR1 as SGHVS and CDR2 as FNYEAQ.

The chain links TRBV20-1 to TRBJ1-1, with a possible D match to TRBD1 (6 bases). The CDR3 is made up of 10 amino acids. Trimming shortened V by 6 bases and J by 6 bases, and 8 bases separated the two germline ends. From germline, CDR1 is DFQATT and CDR2 SNEGSKA (reference sequence). CDR3 protein: CSANRAEAFF. The CDR3 DNA is TGCAGTGCAAACAGGGCTGAAGCTTTCTTT.

The genes are TRBV11-2 and TRBJ2-2, with 9 nucleotides matching TRBD1. V was clipped by 5 bases and J by 5 bases; unmatched bases: 9. The CDR3 extends over 16 amino acids. The V gene's germline CDR1 is SGHAT and CDR2 FQNNGV. Written as DNA, the CDR3 is TGTGCCAGCAGCGCTGTCGGGACAGGGAAAACCGGGGAGCTGTTTTTT. This sequence encodes CASSAVGTGKTGELFF. Supplemented by reference TRBV11-2 and TRBJ2-2, the full variable domain reads EAGVAQSPRYKIIEKRQSVAFWCNPISGHATLYWYQQILGQGPKLLIQFQNNGVVDDSQLPKDRFSAERLKGVDSTLKIQPAKLEDSAVYLCASSAVGTGKTGELFFGEGSRLTVL.

The rearrangement links TRBV18 to TRBJ2-1; maybe TRBD2 (6 bases). CDR1 KGHSH and CDR2 LQKENI come from the germline V gene. The germline V and J ends were trimmed by 3 bases and 5 bases, with 20 bases remaining between them. This CDR3 has 17 amino acids. The CDR3 is CASSPARGGAGNNEQFF. The CDR3 nucleotides read TGTGCCAGCTCACCGGCCCGGGGCGGGGCGGGAAACAATGAGCAGTTCTTC.

The CDR3 reads CARSLYAGRTEAFF. The CDR3 DNA sequence: TGTGCCAGGAGCTTGTATGCGGGTAGGACTGAAGCTTTCTTT. This chain links TRBV2 with TRBJ1-1; D remains unclear. V was shortened by 9 bases and J by 5 bases, with 19 bases between the two germline ends. This CDR3 spans 14 amino acids. Looked up from germline, CDR1 is SNHLY and CDR2 is FYNNEI.

This clone has only a few counts. The rearrangement joins TRBV28 to TRBJ1-2; TRBD1 might be the D (5 bases). Deletions cut 4 bases from V and 4 bases from J, with 19 bases between. Germline lookup yields CDR1 MDHEN and CDR2 SYDVKM. The CDR3 runs 16 residues. Here the CDR3 DNA reads TGTGCCAGCAGTTACCCCCAGGGAGGTGGGGGCTATGGCTACACCTTC. This encodes CASSYPQGGGGYGYTF.

This sequence joins TRBV5-4 and TRBJ2-7, with D possibly being TRBD1 (5 bases). The CDR3 consists of 15 residues. Deletions cut 0 bases from V and 6 bases from J, with 16 bases between. Per the germline V gene, CDR1 is SGHNT and CDR2 is YYREEE (reference sequence). This chain's CDR3 is CASSLAGQGLGEQYF. The CDR3 coding sequence is TGTGCCAGCAGCTTGGCCGGTCAGGGTTTGGGCGAGCAGTACTTC.

This chain connects TRBV7-2 to TRBJ2-7, with a tentative D call TRBD1 (6 bases). The germline V and J ends were trimmed by 5 bases and 2 bases, with 13 bases remaining between them. CDR1 and CDR2 from the germline V gene are SGHTA and FQGNSA. This CDR3 region has 14 residues. CDR3 bases: TGTGCCAGCAGCAACGACAGGTATACCTACGAGCAGTACTTC. Its translation: CASSNDRYTYEQYF.

The genes are TRBV5-6 and TRBJ1-2; perhaps TRBD1 as D (6 bases). Trimming stripped 7 bases from V and 4 bases from J, with 11 bases between. The CDR3 sequence is 12 residues long. In germline, CDR1 is SGHDT, CDR2 YYEEEE. For the CDR3, the DNA is TGTGCCAGCTACGGGACAACCTATGGCTACACCTTC. This encodes CASYGTTYGYTF. Complete variable domain (other parts from reference TRBV5-6 and TRBJ1-2): DAGVTQSPTHLIKTRGQQVTLRCSPKSGHDTVSWYQQALGQGPQFIFQYYEEEERQRGNFPDRFSGHQFPNYSSELNVNALLLGDSALYLCASYGTTYGYTFGSGTRLTVV.

The CDR3 loop is CASSLRQVQETQYF. The CDR3, as DNA: TGTGCCAGCAGCCTTCGACAGGTCCAAGAGACCCAGTACTTC. This sequence joins TRBV14 and TRBJ2-5, with D perhaps TRBD1 (6 bases). V dropped 4 bases and J dropped 1 base, with 10 bases sitting between them. Germline CDR1 reads SGHDN; CDR2 reads FVKESK. The CDR3 totals 14 residues.

The chain couples TRBV7-9 to TRBJ2-7, with a possible D match to TRBD1 (5 bases). Germline values: CDR1 SEHNR, CDR2 FQNEAQ (reference sequence). The CDR3 spans 12 residues. The germline V and J ends were trimmed by 1 base and 4 bases, with 5 bases remaining between them. The CDR3 loop is CASSLGQYEQYF. CDR3 in DNA: TGTGCCAGCAGCTTAGGACAGTACGAGCAGTACTTC.

The rearrangement uses TRBV28 and TRBJ2-7; 7 bases are shared with TRBD2. Losses at the gene ends were 8 bases for V and 4 bases for J; bases not matched to a gene: 14. Germline CDR1 is MDHEN and CDR2 is SYDVKM. This CDR3 is 15 amino acids long. The CDR3 loop reads CASRTEGGSKYEQYF. CDR3 in DNA: TGTGCCAGCCGAACTGAGGGCGGGAGCAAGTACGAGCAGTACTTC.

This clone was seen a handful of times. This chain joins TRBV7-2 and TRBJ1-1; 11 bases are a match to TRBD1. With V trimmed by 5 bases and J by 10 bases, 15 bases remained unmatched. Germline CDR1 SGHTA, CDR2 FQGNSA. The CDR3 sequence is 16 residues long. The CDR3: CASSLLYGTGGKVAFF. Here the CDR3 DNA reads TGTGCCAGCAGCCTACTGTACGGGACAGGGGGTAAGGTAGCTTTCTTT.

The rearrangement uses TRBV6-5 and TRBJ1-2; the D gene is possibly TRBD1 (5 bases). Deletions cut 4 bases from V and 3 bases from J, with 9 bases between. The germline V gene encodes CDR1 MNHEY and CDR2 SVGAGI. This CDR3 contains 13 residues. In nucleotides, the CDR3 is TGTGCCAGCAGTTGGGGGGTCGACTATGGCTACACCTTC. Amino acid sequence: CASSWGVDYGYTF.

The V gene is TRBV7-9, the J gene TRBJ2-2, with TRBD1 matching over 8 bases. CDR1 is SEHNR, CDR2 FQNEAQ, per germline (reference sequence). V lost 5 bases and J lost 7; bases outside the gene matches: 6. The CDR3 totals 14 residues. CDR3 nucleotide sequence: TGTGCCAGCAGCCCCGGGACAGGCTTCGGGGAGCTGTTTTTT. Amino acids: CASSPGTGFGELFF.

This CDR3 is CASSPRRQESVTFF. The CDR3 DNA is TGTGCCAGTAGTCCCCGAAGACAGGAAAGTGTAACTTTCTTT. The rearrangement uses TRBV19 and TRBJ1-1; the D gene is possibly TRBD1 (6 bases). Germline V gives CDR1 LNHDA, CDR2 SQIVND (reference sequence). The V end was cut by 5 bases, the J end by 12 bases, with 22 bases between. The CDR3 contains 14 residues.

The chain has TRBV9 and TRBJ2-1; TRBD2 matches at 9 bases. V shed 0 bases, J shed 6 bases, and the junction held 4 bases outside the gene matches. Germline CDR1 is SGDLS and CDR2 is YYNGEE. The CDR3 loop spans 15 amino acids. The CDR3 region has the DNA TGTGCCAGCAGCGTAGCGGGACTAGCAGCCAATGAGCAGTTCTTC. Translated, it gives CASSVAGLAANEQFF.